Listed below are T cell receptor beta chains from one sample, sequenced in a study of OX40 agonist ivuxolimab in advanced cancers. The assay was immunoSEQ multiplex PCR, and TCRdb's table has in-frame clones only and misses some. The sample yields approximately 22,000 clones, approximately 84% seen once. Sequencing was performed on CD4+ or CD8+ T cells sorted from blood, taken in a trial of the OX40 agonist ivuxolimab. These receptor sequences come from an adult with an advanced solid tumor such as melanoma, head and neck, liver or kidney cancer. Each CDR3 is given with its conserved first and last residue. Some rows have no size entry. The others give once, few or many, or a class for an expanded clone.

V gene	J gene	clone size	CDR3 protein
TRBV13	TRBJ1-6	NA	CASSPAGNNSPLHF
TRBV15	TRBJ1-2	NA	CATSRDRQGDYGYTF
TRBV11-2	TRBJ1-1	NA	CASIIDRGEAFF
TRBV9	TRBJ2-7	once	CASSVTGALGEQYF
TRBV15	TRBJ2-7	NA	CATSAGTASYEQYF
TRBV5-6	TRBJ2-7	NA	CASSYGTSGYEQYF
TRBV13	TRBJ2-7	NA	CASSLASGQATYEQYF
TRBV30	TRBJ1-2	NA	CASADSYYGYTF
TRBV5-6	TRBJ2-7	NA	CASSPGTGVYEQYF
TRBV21-1	TRBJ2-1	NA	CASNKRKRGKGNEQFF
TRBV7-9	TRBJ2-1	NA	CASSSTGTNYNEQFF
TRBV5-5	TRBJ2-7	NA	CASSLDSGPSYEQYF
TRBV13	TRBJ2-3	NA	CASSSEADTQYF
TRBV29-1	TRBJ2-1	once	CSVESGSAGNEQFF
TRBV7-6	TRBJ2-7	NA	CASSLGTGAIEQYF
TRBV7-9	TRBJ2-1	NA	CASSLGYLGEQFF
TRBV9	TRBJ1-2	NA	CASSVGDRGSPNYGYTF
TRBV27	TRBJ2-5	NA	CASRRLPGLAGYQETQYF
TRBV7-8	TRBJ1-5	once	CASSLSGQGIDQPQHF
TRBV7-3	TRBJ2-1	NA	CASSSTGAGEQFF
TRBV9	TRBJ2-3	NA	CASSVAGGPTDTQYF
TRBV6-4	TRBJ2-1	once	CASSEGSGYNEQFF
TRBV6-5	TRBJ2-5	NA	CASTLLAGAWETQYF
TRBV4-1	TRBJ1-1	NA	CASSLYGQGRTEAFF
TRBV11-2	TRBJ2-7	NA	CASSFRGGTGAYEQYF
TRBV15	TRBJ2-2	NA	CATSPPPGDHTGELFF
TRBV2	TRBJ2-1	NA	CASSEALPGGGTYNEQFF
TRBV7-9	TRBJ2-7	NA	CASSLSGRTYEQYF
TRBV11-2	TRBJ1-2	NA	CASSLGQDPYYGYTF
TRBV4-1	TRBJ1-5	NA	CASSQRSDRRNQPQHF
TRBV6-6	TRBJ2-3	NA	CASSNRDQEPLRGQYF
TRBV5-1	TRBJ2-1	NA	CASSLAGWGRTTNEQFF
TRBV10-2	TRBJ1-5	NA	CASRGLAGSQPQHF
TRBV11-2	TRBJ2-5	NA	CASSLVPISYQETQYF
TRBV6-1	TRBJ2-7	NA	CASRRPGQSYEQYF
TRBV6-5	TRBJ1-5	NA	CASSYRSRDQPQHF
TRBV15	TRBJ2-2	NA	CATSFYRDGELFF
TRBV14	TRBJ1-1	NA	CASSQGFGPWDTEAFF
TRBV9	TRBJ2-3	NA	CASSVEGTDTQYF
TRBV7-2	TRBJ1-1	NA	CASSLVPSGLAFF
TRBV2	TRBJ2-5	once	CASRRGRSGEPQYF
TRBV27	TRBJ2-1	NA	CASSFTGAGEQFF
TRBV28	TRBJ2-3	NA	CASSFTSEDTQYF
TRBV2	TRBJ1-1	NA	CASSEGGVNTEAFF
TRBV7-9	TRBJ1-1	NA	CASSLDPNTEAFF
TRBV27	TRBJ2-7	NA	CASSPGTGVYEQYF
TRBV11-2	TRBJ1-2	NA	CASSLGAGSRYGYTF
TRBV27	NA	NA	CASSRGRTYEQYF
TRBV7-6	TRBJ2-2	NA	CASSRTSGNTGELFF
TRBV7-9	TRBJ2-7	NA	CASGLGIDYEQYF
TRBV9	TRBJ2-1	NA	CASSASRNLHNEQFF
TRBV20-1	TRBJ2-7	NA	CSARTQEQYF